This passage covers 11 T cell receptor beta chains from one sample sequenced in a study of neoadjuvant nivolumab and ipilimumab in lung cancer. Sequencing was performed with immunoSEQ multiplex PCR; in TCRdb, only in-frame clones are kept and a portion is missing. The table includes 40,000 to 55,000 clones, 80% to 90% detected once. Here the sequenced sample was blood, taken before neoadjuvant nivolumab, alone or with ipilimumab. The receptor set was obtained from an adult with non-small cell lung cancer. Some clones in this sample may be carry-over from other donors' samples.

The count of this clone is one. V is TRBV19 and J is TRBJ2-2; D ambiguous. The CDR3 consists of 12 residues. The V and J ends lost 6 bases and 8 bases respectively, with 10 bases between them. Germline V CDR1 and CDR2: LNHDA, SQIVND (reference sequence). CDR3 protein: CASSPHAGELFF. As DNA, the CDR3 is TGTGCCAGTAGCCCCCACGCGGGGGAGCTGTTTTTT.

The genes are TRBV5-5 and TRBJ2-1, with TRBD1 as a possible D gene (6 bases). Trimming removed 4 bases at V and 5 bases at J, with 16 bases between. This CDR3 is built from 15 residues. Germline values: CDR1 SGHKS, CDR2 YYEKEE (reference sequence). CDR3 coding DNA: TGTGCCAGCAGCCGTACCGGGACAACTGACAATGAGCAGTTCTTC. Translating it yields CASSRTGTTDNEQFF. Variable domain in full (rest from reference TRBV5-5 and TRBJ2-1): DAGVTQSPTHLIKTRGQQVTLRCSPISGHKSVSWYQQVLGQGPQFIFQYYEKEERGRGNFPDRFSARQFPNYSSELNVNALLLGDSALYLCASSRTGTTDNEQFFGPGTRLTVL.

The chain combines TRBV5-4 with TRBJ1-2; the D is unclear. This CDR3 region has 13 residues. Germline V gives CDR1 SGHNT, CDR2 YYREEE (reference sequence). V was shortened by 4 bases and J by 4 bases, with 11 bases between the two germline ends. The CDR3 DNA reads as TGTGCCAGCAGCGCCGCCGGCGGCTATGGCTACACCTTC. This sequence encodes CASSAAGGYGYTF.

The gene calls are TRBV7-9 and TRBJ2-5; TRBD2 matches 14 bases. The germline V gene encodes CDR1 SEHNR and CDR2 FQNEAQ (reference sequence). The CDR3 length is 18 residues. V was clipped by 1 base and J by 5 bases; unmatched bases: 9. CDR3 DNA: TGTGCCAGCAGCTTAGTCGTGGGACTAGCGGGAGTCAAGGAGACCCAGTACTTC. Translation gives CASSLVVGLAGVKETQYF.

This rearrangement joins TRBV15 to TRBJ2-7, with 8 bases identical to TRBD1. The germline gives CDR1 LNHNV, CDR2 YYDKDF (reference sequence). CDR3 length: 12 amino acids. With V trimmed by 11 bases and J by 4 bases, 7 bases remained unmatched. The CDR3 region is CAAGTGFYEQYF. The DNA for the CDR3 is TGTGCCGCCGGGACAGGTTTTTACGAGCAGTACTTC. The variable domain in full, with the rest retrieved from reference TRBV15 and TRBJ2-7, is DAMVIQNPRYQVTQFGKPVTLSCSQTLNHNVMYWYQQKSSQAPKLLFHYYDKDFNNEADTPDNFQSRRPNTSFCFLDIRSPGLGDTAMYLCAAGTGFYEQYFGPGTRLTVT.

The V gene is TRBV4-1, the J gene TRBJ2-7, with TRBD2 matching over 7 bases. V was pared by 5 bases and J by 1 base, with 8 bases of the junction left unmatched. Germline CDR1 MGHRA, CDR2 YSYEKL. The CDR3 loop spans 15 amino acids. CDR3 amino acids: CASSYSSGASYEQYF. The DNA for the CDR3 is TGCGCCAGCAGCTATTCTAGCGGAGCTTCCTACGAGCAGTACTTC.

V and J are TRBV4-3 and TRBJ1-2; D might be TRBD1 (6 bases). Trimming shortened V by 5 bases and J by 5 bases, and 18 bases separated the two germline ends. The CDR3 consists of 15 residues. Per germline, CDR1 LGHNA and CDR2 YSLEER. The CDR3 region has the DNA TGCGCCAGCAGCGGCGAGGGGGGCGCGATATATGGCTACACCTTC. This gives the protein CASSGEGGAIYGYTF.

The chain uses TRBV30 and TRBJ1-1; maybe TRBD1 (5 bases). CDR3 length: 13 amino acids. The V end was cut by 2 bases, the J end by 1 base, with 8 bases between. Germline CDR1 GTSNPN, CDR2 SVGIG (reference sequence). The CDR3 loop reads CAWSPTGNTEAFF. In DNA, the CDR3 is TGTGCCTGGAGTCCTACAGGGAACACTGAAGCTTTCTTT.

This rearrangement joins TRBV6-6 to TRBJ2-7; D possibly uses TRBD1 or TRBD2 (5 bases each). Germline V lookup: CDR1 MNHNY, CDR2 SVGAGI (reference sequence). The V end lost 6 bases, the J end lost 7 bases, and 16 bases lay between the germline ends. The CDR3 spans 13 residues. This chain's CDR3 is CASSWDRTREQYF. As DNA, the CDR3 is TGTGCCAGCAGCTGGGACCGAACTAGGGAGCAGTACTTC.

The chain is built from TRBV18 and TRBJ2-3, with D hard to call. This CDR3 has 16 amino acids. Germline-derived CDR1 and CDR2 are KGHSH and LQKENI. The V end was cut by 3 bases, the J end by 2 bases, with 15 bases between. The CDR3 loop is CASSPSTQRTTDTQYF. The CDR3 bases are TGTGCCAGCTCACCCAGCACCCAGCGCACCACAGATACGCAGTATTTT. The complete variable domain, with remaining parts taken from reference TRBV18 and TRBJ2-3, reads NAGVMQNPRHLVRRRGQEARLRCSPMKGHSHVYWYRQLPEEGLKFMVYLQKENIIDESGMPKERFSAEFPKEGPSILRIQQVVRGDSAAYFCASSPSTQRTTDTQYFGPGTRLTVL.

The J gene is TRBJ2-3, the V gene TRBV7-8; the D is unclear. The CDR3 is 15 residues long. The V end was cut by 5 bases, the J end by 0 bases, with 12 bases between. Looked up from germline, CDR1 is SGHVS and CDR2 is FQNEAQ. For the CDR3, the DNA is TGTGCCAGCAGCCCCCCAGGCCTAAGCACAGATACGCAGTATTTT. Protein sequence: CASSPPGLSTDTQYF.